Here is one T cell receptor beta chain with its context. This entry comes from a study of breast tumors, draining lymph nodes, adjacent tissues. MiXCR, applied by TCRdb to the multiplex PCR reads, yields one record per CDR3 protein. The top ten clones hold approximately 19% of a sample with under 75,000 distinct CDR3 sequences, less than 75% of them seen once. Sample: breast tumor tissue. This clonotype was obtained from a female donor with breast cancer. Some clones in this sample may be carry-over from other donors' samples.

CDR3: CASSRGLGYEQYF. The DNA of the CDR3 is TGTGCCAGCAGCCGAGGCTTGGGGTACGAGCAGTACTTC. The chain combines TRBV14 with TRBJ2-7, with D hard to call. Germline CDR1 is SGHDN and CDR2 is FVKESK. The CDR3 contains 13 residues. V lost 4 bases to trimming and J lost 4 bases, with 11 bases between them.